The rows below give T cell receptor beta chains drawn from one sample of a study of identical twins. Each CDR3 protein gets one entry after TCRdb re-called the 5' RACE reads with MiXCR. In the table there are 1.5 million to 2 million distinct CDR3 sequences, less than 35% of which are singletons. Source material: cord blood. These receptors originate from a newborn girl in good health. Each CDR3 is given with its conserved first and last residue.

length | V | CDR3
13 | TRBV12-3/TRBV12-4 | CASRGTSANEQYF
12 | TRBV6-1 | CAAREQLNEQFF
14 | TRBV11-2 | CASSPSLGTGGYTF
13 | TRBV20-1 | CSAPGLDLETQYF
15 | TRBV7-2 | CASSWTSGRFNEQYF
13 | TRBV2 | CASRGDRVDIQYF
15 | TRBV18 | CASSPTYRSYNEQFF
15 | TRBV4-1 | CASSQVTGDTGELFF
12 | TRBV10-3 | CAIRGTGSEQYF
13 | TRBV20-1 | CSARGSIADTQYF
14 | TRBV12-3/TRBV12-4 | CASSPGQGIYGYTF
12 | TRBV20-1 | CSAVRQNTEAFF
13 | TRBV10-3 | CAISSTGDTEAFF
16 | TRBV7-9 | CASSFPTGEPNEKLFF
17 | TRBV5-1 | CASSSSNPGRMNTEAFF
13 | TRBV28 | CASRHDRGYEQYF
15 | TRBV5-6 | CASSVVGLLTDTQYF
14 | TRBV9 | CASSGGTSGIEQYF
16 | TRBV20-1 | CSARARGQGEGNTIYF
14 | TRBV28 | CATAAPDRGQPQHF
14 | TRBV5-1 | CASSSGQKNTEAFF
16 | TRBV20-1 | CSASGVSGKVVNEQYF
14 | TRBV5-5 | CASQGVTGTDTQYF
15 | TRBV2 | CASSESASATYEQYF
15 | TRBV6-5 | CASRQGLAGPYEQYF
12 | TRBV2 | CASSGLSNEQYF
16 | TRBV11-3 | CASSLGGDTSTDTQYF
11 | TRBV7-8 | CACSFRNTIYF
14 | TRBV6-5 | CASSHYREHYGYTF
16 | TRBV28 | CASSLSGQGSYNEQYF
15 | TRBV20-1 | CSARLRASSRETQYF
16 | TRBV5-4 | CASSLGSGSATDTQYF
14 | TRBV11-1 | CASSFGSVNEKLFF
15 | TRBV19 | CASSGGQGSHNEQFF
16 | TRBV25-1 | CASSELGQGGHEKLFF
14 | TRBV11-2 | CASSEDGPNQPQHF
22 | TRBV2 | CASSGRPIGNEQFFGTGNGYTF
15 | TRBV12-3/TRBV12-4 | CASSWEGLRTDTQYF
17 | TRBV27 | CASSLSRLAPYQETQYF
14 | TRBV9 | CASSGTGMAYEQYF
17 | TRBV4-2 | CASSQDPWGERNEKLFF
12 | TRBV3-1 | CASSRSSGELFF
15 | TRBV5-8 | CASSSSEGVRQPQHF
14 | TRBV12-3/TRBV12-4 | CASSGLVLYNEQFF
14 | TRBV5-1 | CASSLALPPYEQYF
16 | TRBV25-1 | CASSLSPSGGADTQYF
16 | TRBV7-2 | CASSLAARGGTDTQYF
16 | TRBV5-1 | CASSSARTGGGNEQFF
15 | TRBV5-1 | CASSFSANYSYEQYF
16 | TRBV5-1 | CASSLASGSALDEQYF
15 | TRBV6-5 | CASRGSSGHTGELFF
17 | TRBV5-1 | CASSTPPGQGLGNEQYF